Presented here are 17 T cell receptor beta chains from one specimen sequenced in a study of blood T cell repertoires in COVID-19. Sequencing used immunoSEQ multiplex PCR; TCRdb keeps in-frame clones, though not all of them. Of a few hundred thousand clones detected, just over 85% appear once; the ten largest clones hold 3.5% to 5%. Sequencing was performed on PBMCs or T cells enriched from blood (not recorded which). These receptors were taken from a man aged 30 to 45 who had recovered from COVID-19.

This chain links TRBV6-5 with TRBJ1-1; D remains unclear. This CDR3 contains 13 residues. Deletions cut 4 bases from V and 2 bases from J, with 8 bases between. CDR1 MNHEY and CDR2 SVGAGI come from the germline V gene. The CDR3 loop is CASSSTPNTEAFF. The CDR3 DNA reads TGTGCCAGCAGTTCGACTCCTAACACTGAAGCTTTCTTT.

The rearrangement links TRBV7-9 to TRBJ1-6, with D perhaps TRBD1 (6 bases). Per the germline V gene, CDR1 is SEHNR and CDR2 is FQNEAQ (reference sequence). The length of the CDR3 is 15 residues. Trimming removed 3 bases at V and 9 bases at J, with 15 bases between. The DNA for the CDR3 is TGTGCCAGCAGCTTGGCAACAGGGACCGTTTCACCCCTCCACTTT. Translation gives CASSLATGTVSPLHF.

This clone has more than one count but fewer than ten. The chain joins TRBV30 to TRBJ2-1, with 7 bases matching TRBD2. The V gene end was trimmed by 5 bases and the J gene end by 4 bases; junction bases not matched to a gene: 8. Germline CDR1 and CDR2: GTSNPN and SVGIG (reference sequence). The CDR3 sequence is 14 residues long. The CDR3 loop reads CAWCSGRGYNEQFF. In nucleotides, the CDR3 is TGTGCCTGGTGTAGCGGGCGAGGATACAATGAGCAGTTCTTC.

This chain's CDR3 is CAWSRGNQPQHF. CDR3 DNA sequence: TGTGCCTGGTCAAGGGGGAATCAGCCCCAGCATTTT. V gene TRBV30 combines with J gene TRBJ1-5; possible D gene TRBD1, 6 bases. The CDR3 runs to 12 residues. Trimming pared 5 bases from V and 4 bases from J, leaving 9 bases between. Germline V gene data show CDR1 as GTSNPN and CDR2 as SVGIG (reference sequence).

This chain connects TRBV4-1 to TRBJ2-3, with 10 bases aligning to TRBD2. V dropped 4 bases and J dropped 4; count of bases not matched to a gene: 8. This CDR3 is built from 16 residues. CDR1 and CDR2 (germline): MGHRA, YSYEKL. Here the CDR3 reads CASSLGRLAGADTQYF. DNA for the CDR3: TGCGCCAGCAGCCTGGGGAGACTAGCGGGTGCAGATACGCAGTATTTT.

The genes are TRBV6-5 and TRBJ2-1; 12 nucleotides match TRBD2. With V trimmed by 0 bases and J by 9 bases, 3 bases remained unmatched. Germline V CDR1 and CDR2: MNHEY, SVGAGI. This CDR3 has 15 amino acids. The CDR3 reads CASSYSTSGGGEQFF. The CDR3 nucleotides are TGTGCCAGCAGTTACTCGACTAGCGGGGGAGGTGAGCAGTTCTTC.

V and J are TRBV7-2 and TRBJ2-6, with D possibly TRBD2 on 6 matching bases. This CDR3 has 17 amino acids. Germline lookup yields CDR1 SGHTA and CDR2 FQGNSA. V shed 2 bases and J shed 4 bases, with 15 bases lying between them. The CDR3 bases are TGTGCCAGCAGCTTATATGACGGGAGTTGGGGGGCCAACGTCCTGACTTTC. It yields the protein CASSLYDGSWGANVLTF.

J is TRBJ2-4 and V is TRBV2; 8 nucleotides align to TRBD2. CDR3 length equals 14 residues. Trimming cost V 3 bases and J 4 bases; bases outside gene matches: 2. Germline V gives CDR1 SNHLY, CDR2 FYNNEI. The CDR3 sequence: CASSDPGGKNIQYF. Here the CDR3 DNA reads TGTGCCAGCAGTGACCCGGGGGGGAAAAACATTCAGTACTTC.

The V and J genes are TRBV7-8 and TRBJ1-1; D uncertain. The length of the CDR3 is 15 residues. V gave up 1 base and J gave up 6 bases, with 15 bases separating them. Germline values: CDR1 SGHVS, CDR2 FQNEAQ. This CDR3 is CASSLVRGHSAEAFF. The CDR3 DNA reads TGTGCCAGCAGCTTAGTACGTGGGCATAGCGCTGAAGCTTTCTTT. Full variable domain (missing parts from reference TRBV7-8 and TRBJ1-1): GAGVSQSPRYKVAKRGQDVALRCDPISGHVSLFWYQQALGQGPEFLTYFQNEAQLDKSGLPSDRFFAERPEGSVSTLKIQRTQQEDSAVYLCASSLVRGHSAEAFFGQGTRLTVV.

This chain joins TRBV28 and TRBJ2-4; a weak D match, TRBD2 (5 bases). Germline lookup yields CDR1 MDHEN and CDR2 SYDVKM. The CDR3 is made up of 15 amino acids. The germline V and J ends were trimmed by 9 bases and 1 base, with 16 bases remaining between them. In nucleotides, the CDR3 is TGTGCCAGTGGAGGTCCCTCGGGGGCCAAAAACATTCAGTACTTC. Encoded protein: CASGGPSGAKNIQYF.

The CDR3 DNA sequence: TGTGCCAGCAGTTTATCGGGAGGGGCTCGGAGCTCCTACGAGCAGTACTTC. As protein: CASSLSGGARSSYEQYF. V usage is TRBV27 and J usage is TRBJ2-7, with TRBD2 matching over 7 bases. Looked up from germline, CDR1 is MNHEY and CDR2 is SMNVEV (reference sequence). The length of the CDR3 is 17 residues. J was trimmed by 0 bases and V by 0 bases; bases with no gene match: 8.

The chain has TRBV18 and TRBJ1-3, with a tentative D call TRBD1 (6 bases). CDR3 size: 16 residues. Looked up from germline, CDR1 is KGHSH and CDR2 is LQKENI. Trimming took off 3 bases at V and 1 base at J, with 13 bases between the two ends. Here the CDR3 reads CASSPVRGESGNTIYF. In nucleotides, the CDR3 is TGTGCCAGCTCACCGGTCAGGGGTGAATCTGGAAACACCATATATTTT.

V and J are TRBV21-1 and TRBJ2-1; the table's D call of TRBD2 was not tested on the DNA. TRBV21-1 is given as a pseudogene. The CDR3 has 11 amino acids. CDR3 protein: CASTDSNEQFF. CDR3 DNA sequence: TGTGCCAGCACCGATAGCAATGAGCAGTTCTTC.

V and J are TRBV7-9 and TRBJ1-1, with 7 bases identical to TRBD1. The CDR3 consists of 15 residues. Trimming removed 3 bases from V and 1 base from J; junction bases left unmatched: 5. CDR1 is SEHNR and CDR2 is FQNEAQ in the germline V gene (reference sequence). CDR3 region: CASSLLGQQNTEAFF. Here the CDR3 DNA reads TGTGCCAGCAGCTTGTTGGGACAGCAGAACACTGAAGCTTTCTTT.

This chain uses TRBV7-9 with TRBJ1-1; tentative D call: TRBD1 (5 bases). The V end was cut by 2 bases, the J end by 3 bases, with 7 bases between. CDR1 is SEHNR and CDR2 is FQNEAQ in the germline V gene (reference sequence). CDR3 length equals 13 residues. This CDR3 is CASSLQGYTEAFF. CDR3 sequence (DNA): TGTGCCAGCAGCTTACAGGGTTACACTGAAGCTTTCTTT.

The CDR3: CASSFYSDQPQHF. The CDR3 nucleotides read TGTGCCAGCAGTTTCTACTCTGATCAGCCCCAGCATTTT. The chain couples TRBV12-3 or TRBV12-4 to TRBJ1-5; D remains ambiguous. Trimming shortened V by 3 bases and J by 5 bases, and 8 bases separated the two germline ends. The CDR3 runs to 13 residues.

The chain recombines TRBV7-6 with TRBJ2-5, with 8 bases identical to TRBD2. The CDR3 length is 13 residues. V lost 4 bases and J lost 5; bases outside the gene matches: 3. CDR1 and CDR2 (germline): SGHVS, FNYEAQ. The CDR3 spells CASSSQRGETQYF. The CDR3, as DNA: TGTGCCAGCAGCTCCCAGCGGGGGGAGACCCAGTACTTC.